The TCR beta chain under discussion was sequenced for a study of preoperative IRX-2 immunotherapy in early breast cancer. This CDR3 has 16 residues. Looked up from germline, CDR1 is MNHGY and CDR2 is SAAAGT. J lost 0 bases, V lost 2 bases, and 6 bases had no gene match. Sequenced by immunoSEQ multiplex PCR; TCRdb stores in-frame clones only, minus some. The sample holds 25,000 to 30,000 clones, over 65% seen once. Treatment specified: preoperative locoregional IRX-2 cytokine immunotherapy. Samples came from a phase Ib trial of preoperative locoregional IRX-2 cytokine immunotherapy. The gene calls are TRBV6-8 and TRBJ2-7; 8 bases fit TRBD2. The specimen was collected from a patient treated with IRX-2 immunotherapy. This clonotype was sampled from a human donor with breast cancer. DNA for the CDR3: TGTGCCAGCAGTTACGTGGTCGGGACTAGCTCCTACGAGCAGTACTTC. It translates to CASSYVVGTSSYEQYF.